What follows describes a single TCR beta chain. What it recognizes is unknown. The CDR3 loop spans 15 amino acids. V was cut by 4 bases and J by 8 bases, with 19 bases left in between. Looked up from germline, CDR1 is SGHTA and CDR2 is FQGNSA. The data were taken from a study of shared clonotypes between healthy human individuals. Overall study results and limits: Large depth notwithstanding, sorted-subset sequencing proved incomplete by rarefaction. Among the subsets, naive ones generally showed larger estimated richness than memory ones. Relative to clonotypes present in all four donors, those not shared had lower generation probabilities.

The data were produced by immunoSEQ multiplex PCR, yet TCRdb's version contains in-frame clones alone and is incomplete. Here the sample spans 780,000 or so clones, roughly 72% being singletons. What was sequenced was memory CD4+ T cells sorted from blood. The subset denotes: CD45RA-negative fraction. This receptor was obtained from a woman between 25 and 40 years old in good health. This chain joins TRBV7-2 and TRBJ2-3; TRBD2 is a possible D gene (7 bases). The DNA of the CDR3 is TGTGCCAGCAGCTCCCAGGCGGGGGCGCAGAGTACGCAGTATTTT. It specifies CASSSQAGAQSTQYF.